This paragraph covers one TCR beta chain sequence. What it recognizes is unknown. These data are taken from a study of blood T cells in healthy people across ages. Between the trimmed V and J ends, which lost 4 bases and 0 bases, there was a span of 16 bases. This CDR3 comprises 17 residues. The V gene's germline CDR1 is SGHTA and CDR2 FQGNSA. The use of a sample-barcoded 5' primer and a J-beta primer mix characterized a second PCR of 7 to 11 cycles. Carrying 12 random nucleotides, a template-switch adaptor labeled each individual cDNA molecule. From the 5' RACE reads, TCRdb called clonotypes with MiXCR, one entry per CDR3 protein. The sample holds about 1.5 million distinct CDR3 sequences, 35% to 45% seen once. Total RNA was isolated from each sample in quantities of at least 6 micrograms. Study outcomes and limitations: TCR beta diversity, measured per million T cells, fell in a roughly linear way with age. There were more naive CD4+ cells and higher diversity in long-lived donors than in aged donors.

The J gene is TRBJ1-5, the V gene TRBV7-2; possible D gene TRBD1, 5 bases. Specimen: blood. The clonotype originates from a woman aged 18-29 years in good health. CDR3 in amino acids: CASSSRGMPYSNQPQHF. As DNA, the CDR3 is TGTGCCAGCAGCTCACGGGGGATGCCATATAGCAATCAGCCCCAGCATTTT.